The 9 T cell receptor beta chains listed next were all sequenced from one sample in a study of response to subunit inactivated influenza vaccine. TCRdb passed the RT-PCR reads through MiXCR, listing each CDR3 protein once. There are hundreds of thousands of distinct CDR3 sequences in the sample; approximately 17% occur only once, and roughly 10% lies in the top ten. Sequenced material: PBMCs from blood, taken around 5 days after vaccination. The receptors come from a man aged 50 to 59 who received an inactivated influenza vaccine.

This clonotype turned up a few times. The chain is built from TRBV5-5 and TRBJ2-2; 7 bases line up with TRBD2. CDR1 is SGHKS and CDR2 is YYEKEE in the germline V gene (reference sequence). The CDR3 has 14 amino acids. After removal of 5 bases from V and 4 bases from J, the junction contained 5 bases not matched to a gene. Here the CDR3 reads CASRTGLTTGELFF. Written as DNA, the CDR3 is TGTGCCAGCAGAACGGGACTAACCACCGGGGAGCTGTTTTTT.

This clonotype has only a few counts. The J gene is TRBJ2-7, the V gene TRBV11-2; no clear D gene. V was pared by 3 bases and J by 5 bases, with 5 bases between. The CDR3 sequence is 11 residues long. Per the germline V gene, CDR1 is SGHAT and CDR2 is FQNNGV. The CDR3: CASSFINEQYF. As DNA, the CDR3 is TGTGCCAGCAGCTTTATCAACGAGCAGTACTTC.

V usage is TRBV12-3 or TRBV12-4 and J usage is TRBJ1-1, with 9 nucleotides matching TRBD1. The CDR3 has 15 amino acids. J lost 5 bases, V lost 3 bases, and 7 bases had no gene match. This CDR3 is CASSLDGQGRTEAFF. CDR3 nucleotides: TGTGCCAGCAGTTTGGACGGACAGGGGCGAACTGAAGCTTTCTTT.

Comments on this clonotype: An end of the junction does not agree with germline; a read error may underlie this. The chain carries TRBV29-1 and TRBJ1-2; D is undetermined. Germline V CDR1 and CDR2: SQVTM, ANQGSEA. This CDR3 contains 13 residues. The CDR3 loop reads CSVRDKNNYCYTF. In DNA, the CDR3 is TGCAGCGTTAGGGATAAGAATAACTATTGCTACACCTTC.

This clonotype was counted a few times. The J gene is TRBJ2-2, the V gene TRBV15; D is uncertain. Germline-derived CDR1 and CDR2 are LNHNV and YYDKDF (reference sequence). The CDR3 loop spans 15 amino acids. Trimming took off 3 bases at V and 3 bases at J, with 11 bases between the two ends. The CDR3, as DNA: TGTGCCACCAGCAGCGGCCCTAGTCACACCGGGGAGCTGTTTTTT. It specifies CATSSGPSHTGELFF.

The rearrangement links TRBV5-5 to TRBJ1-2, with TRBD1 identical over 7 bases. Germline-derived CDR1 and CDR2 are SGHKS and YYEKEE (reference sequence). J lost 5 bases, V lost 0 bases, and 7 bases had no gene match. The CDR3 is made up of 15 amino acids. CDR3 residues: CASSLDGQAPYGYTF. CDR3 sequence (DNA): TGTGCCAGCAGCTTGGACGGACAGGCCCCTTATGGCTACACCTTC.

About this clonotype: A much bigger clone sits one base away, suggesting this may be a read error. The rearrangement uses TRBV5-5 and TRBJ2-3, with unresolved D. The ends were cut back, 4 bases at V and 0 bases at J, with 6 bases in the middle. This CDR3 is 13 amino acids long. Looked up from germline, CDR1 is SGHKS and CDR2 is YYEKEE (reference sequence). For the CDR3, the DNA is TGTGCCAGCAGCATCGACAGCACAGATACGCAGTATTTT. Its protein product is CASSIDSTDTQYF.

This clonotype was detected many times. This chain connects TRBV7-9 to TRBJ2-7; TRBD1 might be the D (6 bases). Per the germline V gene, CDR1 is SEHNR and CDR2 is FQNEAQ (reference sequence). Trimming pared 6 bases from V and 1 base from J, leaving 13 bases between. The CDR3 totals 14 residues. In DNA, the CDR3 is TGTGCCAGCAGTGAAGGACAGCTATCCTACGAGCAGTACTTC. Encoded protein: CASSEGQLSYEQYF.

The V and J genes are TRBV7-2 and TRBJ2-3; D is undetermined. Germline loops: CDR1 SGHTA, CDR2 FQGNSA. This CDR3 has 12 residues. V lost 8 bases to trimming and J lost 4 bases, with 10 bases between them. The CDR3 DNA reads TGTGCCAGCGGTCAGACTCCAGATACGCAGTATTTT. Amino acid sequence: CASGQTPDTQYF.